This TCR beta chain stems from a study of early T cells in non-severe SARS-CoV-2 infection. About the study: The input, bulk RNA from unsorted whole blood, was sequenced, and chains were unpaired.

Unique molecular identifiers were added to individual cDNA molecules. From the 5' RACE reads, TCRdb called clonotypes with MiXCR, one entry per CDR3 protein. The sample consists of tens of thousands of distinct CDR3 sequences, less than 5% of them appearing once. Whole-study results and caveats: Private and CD4 specificities were missed by VDJdb matching, skewed to anti-spike CD8.

This clonotype occurred many times. Its specificity is unknown. This CDR3 is built from 13 residues. The V segment lost 10 bases and the J segment 1 base; nucleotides outside the gene matches: 6. Germline lookup yields CDR1 KGHSH and CDR2 LQKENI. The chain couples TRBV18 to TRBJ1-1; 7 bases fit TRBD1. The sample taken for sequencing was whole blood. This clonotype was obtained from an adult who was a healthcare worker with PCR-confirmed SARS-CoV-2 infection or an uninfected control (not recorded which). The CDR3 here is CATTGQANTEAFF. In nucleotides, the CDR3 is TGTGCCACCACCGGACAGGCGAACACTGAAGCTTTCTTT.